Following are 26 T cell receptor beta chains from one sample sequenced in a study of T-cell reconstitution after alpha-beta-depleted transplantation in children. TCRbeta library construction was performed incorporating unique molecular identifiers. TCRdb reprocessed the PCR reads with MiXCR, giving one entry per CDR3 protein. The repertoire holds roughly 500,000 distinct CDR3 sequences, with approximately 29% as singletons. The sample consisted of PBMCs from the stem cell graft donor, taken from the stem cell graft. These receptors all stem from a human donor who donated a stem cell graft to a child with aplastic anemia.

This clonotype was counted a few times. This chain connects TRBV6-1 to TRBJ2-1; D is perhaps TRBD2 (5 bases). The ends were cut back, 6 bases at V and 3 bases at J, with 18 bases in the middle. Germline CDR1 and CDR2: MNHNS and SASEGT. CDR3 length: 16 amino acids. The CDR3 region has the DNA TGTGCCAGCAGGGAGGCTTATCTCGTCGGCTACAATGAGCAGTTCTTC. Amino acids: CASREAYLVGYNEQFF.

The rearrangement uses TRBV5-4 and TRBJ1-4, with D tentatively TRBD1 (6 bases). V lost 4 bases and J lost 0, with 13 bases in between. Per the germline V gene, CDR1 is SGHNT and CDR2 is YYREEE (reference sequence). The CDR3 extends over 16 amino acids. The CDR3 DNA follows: TGTGCCAGCAGCCTGGACAGACCCGCAACTAATGAAAAACTGTTTTTT. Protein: CASSLDRPATNEKLFF.

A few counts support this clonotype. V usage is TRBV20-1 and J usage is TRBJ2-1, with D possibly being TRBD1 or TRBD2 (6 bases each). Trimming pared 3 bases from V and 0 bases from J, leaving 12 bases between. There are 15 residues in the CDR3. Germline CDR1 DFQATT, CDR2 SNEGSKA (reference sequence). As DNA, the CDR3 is TGCAGTGCTAGGAGGGGGGAGAGCTCCTACAATGAGCAGTTCTTC. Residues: CSARRGESSYNEQFF.

CDR3 sequence: CASRSWGNEQFF. CDR3 sequence (DNA): TGTGCCAGCAGGTCCTGGGGCAATGAGCAGTTCTTC. The chain employs TRBV7-8 and TRBJ2-1; D gene uncertain. V lost 6 bases, J lost 6 bases, and 9 bases lay in between. The CDR3 covers 12 residues. In germline, CDR1 is SGHVS, CDR2 FQNEAQ.

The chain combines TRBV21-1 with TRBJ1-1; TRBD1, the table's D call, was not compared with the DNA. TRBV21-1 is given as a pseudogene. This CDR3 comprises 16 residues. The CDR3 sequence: CASSKVIGTGAAEAFF. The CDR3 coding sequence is TGTGCCAGCAGCAAAGTTATTGGGACAGGGGCGGCTGAAGCTTTCTTT.

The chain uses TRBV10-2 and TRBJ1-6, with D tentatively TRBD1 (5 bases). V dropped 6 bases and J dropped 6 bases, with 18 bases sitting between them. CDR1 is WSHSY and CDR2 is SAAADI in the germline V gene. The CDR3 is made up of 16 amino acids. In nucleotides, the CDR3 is TGCGCCAGCAGGGAGCCGGGGGGTCGGGGTAATTCACCCCTCCACTTT. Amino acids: CASREPGGRGNSPLHF.

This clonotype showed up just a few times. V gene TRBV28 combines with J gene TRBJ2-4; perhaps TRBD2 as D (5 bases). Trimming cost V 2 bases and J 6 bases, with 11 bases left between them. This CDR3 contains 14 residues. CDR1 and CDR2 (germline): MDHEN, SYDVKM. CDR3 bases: TGTGCCAGCAGTTTACAGAGGGTGCTAAACATTCAGTACTTC. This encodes CASSLQRVLNIQYF.

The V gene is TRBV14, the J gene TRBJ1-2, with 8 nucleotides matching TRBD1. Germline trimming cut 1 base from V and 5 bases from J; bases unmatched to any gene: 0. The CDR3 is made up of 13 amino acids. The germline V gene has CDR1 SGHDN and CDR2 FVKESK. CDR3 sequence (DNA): TGTGCCAGCAGCCAAGGACAGGGGTATGGCTACACCTTC. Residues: CASSQGQGYGYTF.

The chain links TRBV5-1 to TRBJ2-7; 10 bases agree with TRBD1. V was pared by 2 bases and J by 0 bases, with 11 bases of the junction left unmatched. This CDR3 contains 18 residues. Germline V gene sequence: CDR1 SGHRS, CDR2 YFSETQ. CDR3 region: CASSLHRDRGPSSYEQYF. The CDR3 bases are TGCGCCAGCAGCTTACACCGGGACAGGGGCCCCAGCTCCTACGAGCAGTACTTC.

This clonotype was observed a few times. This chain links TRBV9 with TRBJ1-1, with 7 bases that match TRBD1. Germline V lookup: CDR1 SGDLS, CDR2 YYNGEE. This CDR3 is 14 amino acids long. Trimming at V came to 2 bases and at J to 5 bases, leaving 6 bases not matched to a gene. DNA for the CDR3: TGTGCCAGCAGCGTCAGGGGGGCGCAAACTGAAGCTTTCTTT. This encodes CASSVRGAQTEAFF.

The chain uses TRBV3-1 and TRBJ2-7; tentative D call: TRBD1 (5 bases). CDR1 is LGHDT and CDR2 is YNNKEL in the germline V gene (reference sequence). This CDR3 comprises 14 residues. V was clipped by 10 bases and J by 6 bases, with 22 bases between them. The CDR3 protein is CAKKTVVLVLEQYV. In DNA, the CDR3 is TGTGCCAAGAAGACAGTCGTTCTTGTGCTCGAGCAGTACGTC.

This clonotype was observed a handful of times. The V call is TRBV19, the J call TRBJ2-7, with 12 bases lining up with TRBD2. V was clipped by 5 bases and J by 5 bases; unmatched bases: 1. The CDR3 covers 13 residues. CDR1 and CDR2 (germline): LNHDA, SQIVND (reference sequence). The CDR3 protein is CASSRTSGNEQYF. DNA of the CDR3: TGTGCCAGTAGTCGGACTAGCGGGAACGAGCAGTACTTC. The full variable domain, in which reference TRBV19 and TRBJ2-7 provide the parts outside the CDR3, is DGGITQSPKYLFRKEGQNVTLSCEQNLNHDAMYWYRQDPGQGLRLIYYSQIVNDFQKGDIAEGYSVSREKKESFPLTVTSAQKNPTAFYLCASSRTSGNEQYFGPGTRLTVT.

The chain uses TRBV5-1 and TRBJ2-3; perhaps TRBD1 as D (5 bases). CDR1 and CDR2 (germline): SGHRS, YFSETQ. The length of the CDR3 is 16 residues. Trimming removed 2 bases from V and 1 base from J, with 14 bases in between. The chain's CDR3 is CASSLEDSFGTDTQYF. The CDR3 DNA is TGCGCCAGCAGCTTAGAAGACAGTTTTGGCACAGATACGCAGTATTTT.

The CDR3 coding sequence is TGCAGCGCCGAAAGGGGTAGCGGGGCGGGGAATGAGCAGTTCTTC. It yields the protein CSAERGSGAGNEQFF. This chain connects TRBV29-1 to TRBJ2-1, with 8 bases aligning to TRBD2. J was trimmed by 7 bases and V by 7 bases; bases with no gene match: 15. The CDR3 length is 15 residues. Germline loops: CDR1 SQVTM, CDR2 ANQGSEA.

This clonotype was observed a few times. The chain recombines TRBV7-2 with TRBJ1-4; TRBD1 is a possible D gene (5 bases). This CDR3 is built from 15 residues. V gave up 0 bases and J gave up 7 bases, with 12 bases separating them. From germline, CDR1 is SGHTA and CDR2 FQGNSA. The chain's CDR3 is CASSLAGTSGEKLFF. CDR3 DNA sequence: TGTGCCAGCAGCTTAGCGGGGACCTCGGGTGAAAAACTGTTTTTT.

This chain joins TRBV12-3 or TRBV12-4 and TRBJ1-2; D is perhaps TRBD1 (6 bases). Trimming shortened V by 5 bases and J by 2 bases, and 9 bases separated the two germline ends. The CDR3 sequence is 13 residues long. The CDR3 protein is CASSKDRNYGYTF. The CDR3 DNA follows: TGTGCCAGCAGTAAGGACAGAAACTATGGCTACACCTTC.

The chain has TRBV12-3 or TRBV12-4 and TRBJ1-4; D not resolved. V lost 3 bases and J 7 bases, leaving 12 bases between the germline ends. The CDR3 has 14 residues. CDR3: CASSFDDRAEKLFF. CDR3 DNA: TGTGCCAGCAGTTTTGATGACCGAGCTGAAAAACTGTTTTTT.

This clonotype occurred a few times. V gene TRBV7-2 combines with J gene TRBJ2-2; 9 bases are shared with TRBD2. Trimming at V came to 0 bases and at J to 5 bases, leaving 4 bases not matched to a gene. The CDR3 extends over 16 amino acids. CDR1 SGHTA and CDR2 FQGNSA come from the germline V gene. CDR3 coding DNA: TGTGCCAGCAGCTTAGCGACTAGCGGTTGGACCGGGGAGCTGTTTTTT. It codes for CASSLATSGWTGELFF.

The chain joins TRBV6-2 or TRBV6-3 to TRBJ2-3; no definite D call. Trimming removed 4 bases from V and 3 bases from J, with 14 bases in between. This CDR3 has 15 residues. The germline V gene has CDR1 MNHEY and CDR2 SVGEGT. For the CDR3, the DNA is TGTGCCAGCAGTTGGAGCGCCCCCACTACAGATACGCAGTATTTT. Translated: CASSWSAPTTDTQYF.

The CDR3 DNA reads TGTGCCAGCAGTGTAGGATCTGGGGCCAACGTCCTGACTTTC. Protein sequence: CASSVGSGANVLTF. This rearrangement joins TRBV27 to TRBJ2-6; D remains unclear. V lost 5 bases, J lost 1 base, and 6 bases lay in between. Germline values: CDR1 MNHEY, CDR2 SMNVEV (reference sequence). The CDR3 totals 14 residues.

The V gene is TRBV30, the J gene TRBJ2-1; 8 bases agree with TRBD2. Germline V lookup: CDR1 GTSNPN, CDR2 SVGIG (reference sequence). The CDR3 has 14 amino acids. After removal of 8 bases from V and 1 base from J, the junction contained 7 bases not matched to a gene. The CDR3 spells CARKTSGSYNEQFF. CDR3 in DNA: TGTGCCCGTAAAACTAGCGGATCCTACAATGAGCAGTTCTTC.

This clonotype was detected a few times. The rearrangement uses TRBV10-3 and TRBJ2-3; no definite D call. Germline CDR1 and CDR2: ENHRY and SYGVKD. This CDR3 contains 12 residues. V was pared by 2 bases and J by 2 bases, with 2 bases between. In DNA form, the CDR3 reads TGTGCCATCAGTGAGGTCACAGATACGCAGTATTTT. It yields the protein CAISEVTDTQYF.

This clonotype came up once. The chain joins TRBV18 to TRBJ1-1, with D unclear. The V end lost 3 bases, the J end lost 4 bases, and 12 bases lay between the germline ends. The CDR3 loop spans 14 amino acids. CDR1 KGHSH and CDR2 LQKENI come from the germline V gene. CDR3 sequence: CASSPATSFTEAFF. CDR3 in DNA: TGTGCCAGCTCACCCGCGACGTCGTTCACTGAAGCTTTCTTT.

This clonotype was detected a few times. In nucleotides, the CDR3 is TGTGCCAGCTCACAGGACAGGGAGGGAGAGGATGGCTACACCTTC. Its protein product is CASSQDREGEDGYTF. This chain connects TRBV18 to TRBJ1-2, with 8 bases that match TRBD1. The J segment lost 6 bases and the V segment lost 4 bases, leaving 10 bases of the junction unmatched. CDR1 and CDR2 (germline): KGHSH, LQKENI. CDR3 size: 15 residues.

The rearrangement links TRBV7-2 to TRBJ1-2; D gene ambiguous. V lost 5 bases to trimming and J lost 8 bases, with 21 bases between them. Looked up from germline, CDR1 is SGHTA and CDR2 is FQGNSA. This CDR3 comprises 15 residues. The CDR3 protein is CASSPTNLRHEGYTF. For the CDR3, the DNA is TGTGCCAGCAGCCCCACCAACTTAAGGCACGAAGGCTACACCTTC. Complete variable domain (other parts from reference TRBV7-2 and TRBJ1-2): GAGVSQSPSNKVTEKGKDVELRCDPISGHTALYWYRQSLGQGLEFLIYFQGNSAPDKSGLPSDRFSAERTGGSVSTLTIQRTQQEDSAVYLCASSPTNLRHEGYTFGSGTRLTVV.

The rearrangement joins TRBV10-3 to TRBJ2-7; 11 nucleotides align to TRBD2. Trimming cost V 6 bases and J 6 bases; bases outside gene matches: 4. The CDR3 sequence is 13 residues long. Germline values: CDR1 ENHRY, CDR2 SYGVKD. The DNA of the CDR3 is TGTGCCATCAGGACTAGCGGGAACGGCGAGCAGTACTTC. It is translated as CAIRTSGNGEQYF.